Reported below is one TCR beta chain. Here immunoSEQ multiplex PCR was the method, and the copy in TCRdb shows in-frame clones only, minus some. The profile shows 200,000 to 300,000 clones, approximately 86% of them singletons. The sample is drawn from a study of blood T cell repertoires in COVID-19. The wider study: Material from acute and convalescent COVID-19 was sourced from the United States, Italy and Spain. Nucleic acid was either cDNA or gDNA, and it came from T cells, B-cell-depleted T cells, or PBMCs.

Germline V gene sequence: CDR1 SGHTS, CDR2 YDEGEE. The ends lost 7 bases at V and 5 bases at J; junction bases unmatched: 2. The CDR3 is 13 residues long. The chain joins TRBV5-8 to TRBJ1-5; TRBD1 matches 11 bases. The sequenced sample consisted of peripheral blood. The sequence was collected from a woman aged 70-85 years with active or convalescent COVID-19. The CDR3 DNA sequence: TGTGCCAGCGGGACAGGGGGTTATCAGCCCCAGCATTTT. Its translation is CASGTGGYQPQHF.